These T cell receptor beta chains were read from a single sample in a study of blood T cell repertoires in COVID-19. Profiled with immunoSEQ multiplex PCR; TCRdb holds only in-frame clones, not every one. The data show around 130,000 clones, with roughly four fifths seen just once and about an eighth held by the top ten. Source material: peripheral blood. The source of these receptors is a human donor in a cohort sampled during active COVID-19. CDR3s include the opening cysteine and the closing phenylalanine or tryptophan. The D gene is left open where the match is weak. Not every row has a clone size; where given, it reads once, few, many or a size class.

CDR3nt,CDR3aa,v_gene,abundance,j_gene,len,d_gene
TGCAGCGTTGAGAGCAGCACAGATACGCAGTATTTT,CSVESSTDTQYF,TRBV29-1,.,TRBJ2-3,12,.
TGTGCCACCAGTCCTAGCGGGGGGGCCTCAGATACGCAGTATTTT,CATSPSGGASDTQYF,TRBV24-1,.,TRBJ2-3,15,TRBD2
TGTGCCAGCAGCGGACAGGGCAAAAACATTCAGTACTTC,CASSGQGKNIQYF,TRBV6-2/TRBV6-3,.,TRBJ2-4,13,TRBD1
TGTGCCAGCAGCCAAGGACAGGGGGCGGGGGGCTACACCTTC,CASSQGQGAGGYTF,TRBV3-1/TRBV3-2,.,TRBJ1-2,14,TRBD1
TGTGCCAGCAGCTTACAGGGCTACGAGCAGTACTTC,CASSLQGYEQYF,TRBV7-8,.,TRBJ2-7,12,.
TGTGCCAGCAGTGAATCCAGGGGGGCTAGCAATCAGCCCCAGCATTTT,CASSESRGASNQPQHF,TRBV25-1,.,TRBJ1-5,16,TRBD1
TGTGCCAGCAGCACGGACAAGCAATCCCCCTACTATAATTCACCCCTCCACTTT,CASSTDKQSPYYNSPLHF,TRBV3-1/TRBV3-2,.,TRBJ1-6,18,.
TGCGCCACGCTTACTGGGGGGGGCCCCTACGAGCAGTACTTC,CATLTGGGPYEQYF,TRBV10-2,.,TRBJ2-7,14,.
TGTGCCAGCAGCCAACGGACAGTGACCACCGGGGAGCTGTTTTTT,CASSQRTVTTGELFF,TRBV3-1/TRBV3-2,.,TRBJ2-2,15,.
TGTGCCAGCAGCTTAGTGTCTGGGGGACTAGCCATCCAAGAGACCCAGTACTTC,CASSLVSGGLAIQETQYF,TRBV7-2,once,TRBJ2-5,18,TRBD2
TGTGCCAGCAGCTGGGGACAGGGGTCCTACAATGAGCAGTTCTTC,CASSWGQGSYNEQFF,TRBV5-6,.,TRBJ2-1,15,TRBD1
TGTGCCAGCAGTGAGGGGCCTCGACAGGGAAATCCGCCCCAGCATTTT,CASSEGPRQGNPPQHF,TRBV2,.,TRBJ1-5,16,TRBD1